This TCR beta chain was sequenced during a study of STAT5B mutations in CD4+ large granular lymphocyte leukemia. In the case of this clone: Antigen unknown.

How the authors handled the data: Productive clonotypes were detectable down to 2.59 x 10-5 frequency. Profiled with immunoSEQ multiplex PCR; TCRdb holds only in-frame clones, not every one. V and J calls and clone size are those listed in that table; D and trimming were worked out from the DNA. The repertoire consists of some 38,000 clones, with 85% occurring once and the leading ten covering less than 1.5%. CDR1 MNHEY and CDR2 SVGAGI come from the germline V gene. The CDR3 runs to 13 residues. Trimming took 8 bases from V and 13 from J, leaving 20 bases between them. Study outcomes and limitations: TRBV06-family usage was enriched in top patient clones (8/27) versus controls (2/35). Without putative leukemic clones, patient CD4-sorted repertoires remained more clonal than healthy CD4+ repertoires.

This receptor was taken from a human donor in good health. The chain links TRBV6-5 to TRBJ2-2; D remains ambiguous. The material sequenced was CD4+ T cells from blood buffy coats. The CDR3 sequence is CASANPQVGGLFF. In DNA form, the CDR3 reads TGTGCCAGCGCCAATCCCCAGGTCGGCGGGCTGTTTTTT.